Below are 20 T cell receptor beta chains sequenced from a single sample in a study of CD8 T cells in ankylosing spondylitis. MiXCR was run by TCRdb on the 5' RACE reads, yielding one entry per CDR3 protein. The sample has some 9,400 distinct CDR3 sequences, roughly 6% seen once; the top ten hold approximately 40%. The sequenced material came from blood, either unsorted or a sorted T cell fraction (not recorded which). The receptors originated from a female donor with ankylosing spondylitis or in good health (not recorded which).

The rearrangement joins TRBV9 to TRBJ2-7, with TRBD1 matching 10 bases. The ends lost 2 bases at V and 3 bases at J; junction bases unmatched: 2. The CDR3 contains 14 residues. Germline V gene sequence: CDR1 SGDLS, CDR2 YYNGEE. Here the CDR3 DNA reads TGTGCCAGCAGCGTCCGGGACAGGGGCTACGAGCAGTACTTC. Protein: CASSVRDRGYEQYF.

This clonotype has ten or more counts. The gene calls are TRBV9 and TRBJ2-3; D not certain. Germline V gene data show CDR1 as SGDLS and CDR2 as YYNGEE. Trimming removed 0 bases from V and 6 bases from J, with 2 bases in between. The CDR3 is 11 residues long. CDR3: CASSVADTQYF. In nucleotides, the CDR3 is TGTGCCAGCAGCGTAGCGGATACGCAGTATTTT.

This clonotype was seen a handful of times. V is TRBV9 and J is TRBJ2-6; 11 bases fit TRBD1. CDR3 length equals 18 residues. Germline CDR1 reads SGDLS; CDR2 reads YYNGEE. Trimming removed 6 bases from V and 4 bases from J; junction bases left unmatched: 12. The DNA of the CDR3 is TGTGCCAGCAATAGACCCGGGACAGGGGGTTCGGGGGCCAACGTCCTGACTTTC. Translation gives CASNRPGTGGSGANVLTF.

V and J are TRBV9 and TRBJ2-7, with a tentative D call TRBD2 (6 bases). Germline CDR1 and CDR2: SGDLS and YYNGEE. The length of the CDR3 is 15 residues. V lost 2 bases and J 2 bases, leaving 14 bases between the germline ends. The CDR3 loop is CASSVGSSDPYEQYF. CDR3 DNA sequence: TGTGCCAGCAGCGTTGGGTCTAGCGACCCCTACGAGCAGTACTTC. Complete variable domain (other parts from reference TRBV9 and TRBJ2-7): DSGVTQTPKHLITATGQRVTLRCSPRSGDLSVYWYQQSLDQGLQFLIQYYNGEERAKGNILERFSAQQFPDLHSELNLSSLELGDSALYFCASSVGSSDPYEQYFGPGTRLTVT.

In its sample, this clonotype ranks as medium-sized (0.01 to 0.1%). The chain carries TRBV9 and TRBJ1-6; tentative D call: TRBD1 (5 bases). V lost 4 bases, J lost 7 bases, and 15 bases lay in between. This CDR3 region has 15 residues. CDR1 and CDR2 (germline): SGDLS, YYNGEE. The CDR3 nucleotides read TGTGCCAGCAGCCCTAGCGGGGGTTGGAATTCACCCCTCCACTTT. Translating gives CASSPSGGWNSPLHF.

This clonotype qualifies as medium-sized. The chain recombines TRBV9 with TRBJ1-3; D is unresolved. Germline V CDR1 and CDR2: SGDLS, YYNGEE. The CDR3 is 15 amino acids. The V gene lost 0 bases and the J gene lost 0 bases, with 7 bases spanning the gap. CDR3 DNA sequence: TGTGCCAGCAGCGTAGAACCGCTCTCTGGAAACACCATATATTTT. Translated: CASSVEPLSGNTIYF.

The V gene is TRBV9, the J gene TRBJ2-2, with D possibly called TRBD1 or TRBD2 (5 bases each). Germline loops: CDR1 SGDLS, CDR2 YYNGEE. The CDR3 runs to 18 residues. The V end was cut by 2 bases, the J end by 5 bases, with 22 bases between. CDR3 in amino acids: CASSVRSSGTVKTGELFF. CDR3 nucleotide sequence: TGTGCCAGCAGCGTCCGATCCTCCGGGACCGTGAAGACCGGGGAGCTGTTTTTT.

The table lists this clonotype with many counts. This chain joins TRBV9 and TRBJ2-7; maybe TRBD2 (6 bases). Germline V CDR1 and CDR2: SGDLS, YYNGEE. V dropped 4 bases and J dropped 2 bases, with 16 bases sitting between them. CDR3 size: 15 residues. Written as DNA, the CDR3 is TGTGCCAGCAGCCCTTACCTCGGGGGAGCCTACGAGCAGTACTTC. Translating gives CASSPYLGGAYEQYF.

CDR3 DNA: TGTGCCACCAGGACTAGCGACTCCTACAATGAGCAGTTCTTC. Translated, it gives CATRTSDSYNEQFF. The V and J genes are TRBV24-1 and TRBJ2-1; 8 bases map to TRBD2. The germline V gene encodes CDR1 KGHDR and CDR2 SFDVKD. V lost 7 bases and J lost 0; bases outside the gene matches: 1. The CDR3 totals 14 residues.

This clonotype was seen repeatedly, ten times or more. The chain combines TRBV9 with TRBJ2-1; a weak D match, TRBD2 (6 bases). The CDR3 consists of 16 residues. V was clipped by 0 bases and J by 3 bases, with 13 bases between them. Germline CDR1 is SGDLS and CDR2 is YYNGEE. The CDR3 is CASSVGSGGGYNEQFF. The CDR3 nucleotides read TGTGCCAGCAGCGTAGGTTCCGGGGGTGGCTACAATGAGCAGTTCTTC.

The V gene is TRBV9, the J gene TRBJ2-3; tentative D call: TRBD1 (6 bases). V was clipped by 3 bases and J by 2 bases, with 16 bases between them. Germline assignment: CDR1 SGDLS and CDR2 YYNGEE. The CDR3 runs to 16 residues. The CDR3 coding sequence is TGTGCCAGCAGCGCACATCGGACAGAATTCACAGATACGCAGTATTTT. This sequence encodes CASSAHRTEFTDTQYF.

This clonotype rates as large. The V and J genes are TRBV9 and TRBJ2-1; D perhaps matches TRBD2 (5 bases). CDR3 length: 14 residues. CDR1 and CDR2 from the germline V gene are SGDLS and YYNGEE. The V and J ends lost 0 bases and 4 bases respectively, with 8 bases between them. The CDR3 coding sequence is TGTGCCAGCAGCGTAGAAACGGGGTACAATGAGCAGTTCTTC. It yields the protein CASSVETGYNEQFF.

In this sample, this clonotype turned up many times. The CDR3 loop reads CASSSGTGTREQFF. CDR3 bases: TGTGCCAGCAGCTCCGGGACTGGGACGAGGGAGCAGTTCTTC. The genes are TRBV9 and TRBJ2-1, with a tentative D call TRBD2 (6 bases). V lost 4 bases and J 10 bases, leaving 18 bases between the germline ends. There are 14 residues in the CDR3. Germline V lookup: CDR1 SGDLS, CDR2 YYNGEE.

The chain employs TRBV4-1 and TRBJ2-5, with D possibly matching TRBD2 (6 bases). CDR1 is MGHRA, CDR2 YSYEKL, per germline. The CDR3 consists of 12 residues. V was pared by 8 bases and J by 3 bases, with 10 bases between. The CDR3 loop is CASAREEETQYF. For the CDR3, the DNA is TGCGCCAGCGCCAGGGAGGAAGAGACCCAGTACTTC.

This chain joins TRBV9 and TRBJ2-7; 12 bases fit TRBD2. CDR1 and CDR2 from the germline V gene are SGDLS and YYNGEE. The CDR3 runs to 15 residues. V lost 2 bases, J lost 3 bases, and 3 bases stayed unmatched. This chain's CDR3 is CASSVGLAGNYEQYF. CDR3 nucleotide sequence: TGTGCCAGCAGCGTGGGACTAGCGGGCAACTACGAGCAGTACTTC.

Turning to this clonotype: A single base separates this from a much larger clone, so it may be a read error. This sequence joins TRBV9 and TRBJ2-5, with D tentatively TRBD1 (5 bases). In germline, CDR1 is SGDLS, CDR2 YYNGEE. Trimming cost V 6 bases and J 2 bases, with 14 bases left between them. The CDR3 spans 14 residues. CDR3 DNA sequence: TGTGCCAGCAACTCTCAAGGGGTACAAGAGACCCAGTACTTC. Its translation is CASNSQGVQETQYF.

This clonotype came up many times. In DNA, the CDR3 is TGTGCCAGCAGCGTAGTAGGGGGTGTCGGGACTGAAGCTTTCTTT. Translating gives CASSVVGGVGTEAFF. The V and J genes are TRBV9 and TRBJ1-1; TRBD1 is a possible D gene (6 bases). V shed 0 bases and J shed 5 bases, with 14 bases lying between them. Germline V gene lookup returns CDR1 SGDLS and CDR2 YYNGEE. The CDR3 contains 15 residues.

This clonotype was observed many times. This rearrangement joins TRBV9 to TRBJ1-6; TRBD1 agrees at 7 bases. With 3 bases clipped from V and 10 bases from J, the junction kept 10 bases outside the gene matches. The CDR3 is 15 amino acids. Germline V gives CDR1 SGDLS, CDR2 YYNGEE. The DNA of the CDR3 is TGTGCCAGCAGCGAAACAGGGGCAGGAAGCTCACCCCTCCACTTT. It yields the protein CASSETGAGSSPLHF.

This clonotype was seen more than once but under ten times. The CDR3 DNA reads TGTGCCAGCAGCGTAGCAAAGGGCGGGCCTAACAATGAGCAGTTCTTC. Amino acids: CASSVAKGGPNNEQFF. The rearrangement joins TRBV9 to TRBJ2-1, with a tentative D call TRBD2 (5 bases). V was pared by 0 bases and J by 5 bases, with 15 bases between. Germline CDR1 reads SGDLS; CDR2 reads YYNGEE. The CDR3 is made up of 16 amino acids.

The V call is TRBV9, the J call TRBJ2-3; 8 nucleotides align to TRBD2. Germline V lookup: CDR1 SGDLS, CDR2 YYNGEE. CDR3 length: 14 amino acids. The V segment lost 6 bases and the J segment 2 bases; nucleotides outside the gene matches: 5. The CDR3 region has the DNA TGTGCCAGCAACGGCGGGGGGTACACAGATACGCAGTATTTT. This encodes CASNGGGYTDTQYF. Full variable domain (outside the CDR3, taken from reference TRBV9 and TRBJ2-3): DSGVTQTPKHLITATGQRVTLRCSPRSGDLSVYWYQQSLDQGLQFLIQYYNGEERAKGNILERFSAQQFPDLHSELNLSSLELGDSALYFCASNGGGYTDTQYFGPGTRLTVL.